This T cell receptor beta chain was captured by sequencing in a study of blood T cell repertoires in COVID-19. Study-level information: The United States, Italy and Spain supplied acute and convalescent COVID-19 samples.

Clones were read by immunoSEQ multiplex PCR, and TCRdb kept only the in-frame ones, dropping some. The sample includes about 200,000 clones, about four fifths seen only once; the top ten take less than 8.5%. Participant-given clinical history determined each cohort assignment. V gave up 3 bases and J gave up 3 bases, with 3 bases separating them. The CDR3 is 11 residues long. The V gene's germline CDR1 is GTSNPN and CDR2 SVGIG (reference sequence). The gene calls are TRBV30 and TRBJ1-3; D gene ambiguous. The receptor's source is a man between 35 and 55 years old who had recovered from COVID-19. Material: PBMCs or T cells enriched from blood (not recorded which). The CDR3 nucleotides read TGTGCCTGGAGGTATGGAAACACCATATATTTT. As protein: CAWRYGNTIYF. The variable domain in full, completed from reference TRBV30 and TRBJ1-3, reads SQTIHQWPATLVQPVGSPLSLECTVEGTSNPNLYWYRQAAGRGLQLLFYSVGIGQISSEVPQNLSASRPQDRQFILSSKKLLLSDSGFYLCAWRYGNTIYFGEGSWLTVV.